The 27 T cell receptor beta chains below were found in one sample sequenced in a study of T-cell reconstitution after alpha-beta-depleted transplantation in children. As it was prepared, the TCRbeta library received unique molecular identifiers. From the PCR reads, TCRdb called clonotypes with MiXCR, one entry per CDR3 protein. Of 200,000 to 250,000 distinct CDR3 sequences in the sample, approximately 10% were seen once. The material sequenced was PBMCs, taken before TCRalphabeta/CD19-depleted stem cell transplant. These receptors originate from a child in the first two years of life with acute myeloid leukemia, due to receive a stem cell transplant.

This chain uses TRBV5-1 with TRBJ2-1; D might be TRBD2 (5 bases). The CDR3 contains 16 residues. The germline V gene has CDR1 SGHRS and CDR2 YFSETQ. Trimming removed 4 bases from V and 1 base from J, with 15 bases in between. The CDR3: CASSQNGITSYNEQFF. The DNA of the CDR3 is TGCGCCAGCAGCCAAAACGGGATTACATCCTACAATGAGCAGTTCTTC.

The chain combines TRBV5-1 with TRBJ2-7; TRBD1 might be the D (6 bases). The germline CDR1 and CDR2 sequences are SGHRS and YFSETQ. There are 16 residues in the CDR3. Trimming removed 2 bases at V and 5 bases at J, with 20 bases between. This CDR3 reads CASSFAAVSWTDEQYF. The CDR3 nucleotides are TGCGCCAGCAGCTTTGCCGCTGTGAGTTGGACAGACGAGCAGTACTTC.

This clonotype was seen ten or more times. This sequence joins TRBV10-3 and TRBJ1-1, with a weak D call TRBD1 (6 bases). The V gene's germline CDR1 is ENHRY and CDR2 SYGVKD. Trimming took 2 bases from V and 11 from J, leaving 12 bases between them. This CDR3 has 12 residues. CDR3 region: CAISETGAEAFF. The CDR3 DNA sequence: TGTGCCATCAGTGAGACGGGGGCAGAGGCTTTCTTT.

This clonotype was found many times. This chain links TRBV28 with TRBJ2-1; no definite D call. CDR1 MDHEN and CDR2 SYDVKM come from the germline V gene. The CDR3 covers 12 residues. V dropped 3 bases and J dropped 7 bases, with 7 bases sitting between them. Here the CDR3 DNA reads TGTGCCAGCAGTTTCATACGAAATGAGCAGTTCTTC. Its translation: CASSFIRNEQFF.

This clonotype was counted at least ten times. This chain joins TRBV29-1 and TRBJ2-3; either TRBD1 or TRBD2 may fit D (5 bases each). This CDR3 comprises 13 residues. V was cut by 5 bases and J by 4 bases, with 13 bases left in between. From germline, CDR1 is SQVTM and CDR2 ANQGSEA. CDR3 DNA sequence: TGCAGCGTTCGGGACCCCAGGTCAGATACGCAGTATTTT. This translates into CSVRDPRSDTQYF.

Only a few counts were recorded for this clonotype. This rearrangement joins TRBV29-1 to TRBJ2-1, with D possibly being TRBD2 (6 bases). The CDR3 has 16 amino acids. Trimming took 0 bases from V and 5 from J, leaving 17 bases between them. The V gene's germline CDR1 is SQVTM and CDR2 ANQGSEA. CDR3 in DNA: TGCAGCGTTGAAGATCGGGTTAGCGGAGCAAACAATGAGCAGTTCTTC. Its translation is CSVEDRVSGANNEQFF.

In nucleotides, the CDR3 is TGTGCCTGGAATTCCGGGACAGCTCAAGAGACCCAGTACTTC. Its translation is CAWNSGTAQETQYF. The chain is built from TRBV30 and TRBJ2-5; TRBD1 aligns across 7 bases. V dropped 4 bases and J dropped 2; count of bases not matched to a gene: 7. The CDR3 has 14 amino acids. Germline V gene lookup returns CDR1 GTSNPN and CDR2 SVGIG (reference sequence). The entire variable domain, with the rest obtained from reference TRBV30 and TRBJ2-5, is as follows: SQTIHQWPATLVQPVGSPLSLECTVEGTSNPNLYWYRQAAGRGLQLLFYSVGIGQISSEVPQNLSASRPQDRQFILSSKKLLLSDSGFYLCAWNSGTAQETQYFGPGTRLLVL.

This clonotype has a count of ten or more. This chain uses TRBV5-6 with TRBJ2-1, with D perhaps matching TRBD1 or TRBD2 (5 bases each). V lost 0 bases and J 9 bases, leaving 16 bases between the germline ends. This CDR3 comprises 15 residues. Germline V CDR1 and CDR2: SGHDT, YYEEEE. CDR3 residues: CASSLVEMWGSEQFF. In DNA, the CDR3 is TGTGCCAGCAGCTTGGTCGAGATGTGGGGGAGTGAGCAGTTCTTC.

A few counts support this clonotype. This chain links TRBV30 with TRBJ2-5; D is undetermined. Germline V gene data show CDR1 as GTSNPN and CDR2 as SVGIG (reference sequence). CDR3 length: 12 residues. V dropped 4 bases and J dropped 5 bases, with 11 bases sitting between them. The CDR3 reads CAWKPLQETQYF. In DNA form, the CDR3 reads TGTGCCTGGAAACCCTTGCAGGAGACCCAGTACTTC.

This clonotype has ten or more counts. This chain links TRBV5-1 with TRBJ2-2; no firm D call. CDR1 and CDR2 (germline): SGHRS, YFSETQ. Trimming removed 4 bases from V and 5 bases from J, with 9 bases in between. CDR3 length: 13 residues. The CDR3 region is CASSPLETGELFF. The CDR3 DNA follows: TGCGCCAGCAGCCCGCTTGAAACCGGGGAGCTGTTTTTT.

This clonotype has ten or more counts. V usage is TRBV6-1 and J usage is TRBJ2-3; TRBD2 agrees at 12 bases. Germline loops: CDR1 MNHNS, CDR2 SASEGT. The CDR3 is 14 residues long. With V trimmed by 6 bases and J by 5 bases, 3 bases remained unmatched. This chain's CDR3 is CASRKGLAGDTQYF. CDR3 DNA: TGTGCCAGCAGGAAGGGACTAGCGGGAGATACGCAGTATTTT.

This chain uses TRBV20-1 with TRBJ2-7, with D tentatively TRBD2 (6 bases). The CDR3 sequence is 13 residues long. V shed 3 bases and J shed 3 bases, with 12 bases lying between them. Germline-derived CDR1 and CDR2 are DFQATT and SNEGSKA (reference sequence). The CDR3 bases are TGCAGTGCTAGGGGCGCGGGACTCTACGAGCAGTACTTC. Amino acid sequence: CSARGAGLYEQYF.

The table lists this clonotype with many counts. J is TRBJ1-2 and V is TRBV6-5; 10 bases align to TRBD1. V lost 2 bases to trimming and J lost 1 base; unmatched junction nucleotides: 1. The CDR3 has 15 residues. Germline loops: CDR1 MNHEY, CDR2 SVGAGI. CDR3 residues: CASSYGQGGNYGYTF. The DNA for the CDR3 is TGTGCCAGCAGTTACGGACAGGGGGGTAACTATGGCTACACCTTC.

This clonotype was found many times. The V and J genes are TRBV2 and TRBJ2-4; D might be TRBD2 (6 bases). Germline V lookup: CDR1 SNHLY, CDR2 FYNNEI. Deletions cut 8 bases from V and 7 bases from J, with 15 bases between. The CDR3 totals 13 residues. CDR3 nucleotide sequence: TGTGCCAGCCGTGGCGGGATAAGGAACATTCAGTACTTC. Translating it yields CASRGGIRNIQYF.

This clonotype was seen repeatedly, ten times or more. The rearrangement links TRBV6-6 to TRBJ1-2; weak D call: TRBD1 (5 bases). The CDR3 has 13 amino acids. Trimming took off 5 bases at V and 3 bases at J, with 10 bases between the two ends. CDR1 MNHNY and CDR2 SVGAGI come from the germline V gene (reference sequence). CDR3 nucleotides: TGTGCCAGCAGTAGGGGAGGCGACTATGGCTACACCTTC. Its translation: CASSRGGDYGYTF.

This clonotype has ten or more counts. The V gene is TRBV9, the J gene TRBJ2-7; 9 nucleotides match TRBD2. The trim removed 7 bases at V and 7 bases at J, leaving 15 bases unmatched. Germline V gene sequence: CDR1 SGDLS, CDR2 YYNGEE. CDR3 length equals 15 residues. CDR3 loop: CASSGGGALFSEQYF. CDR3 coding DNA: TGTGCCAGCTCCGGCGGGGGGGCTCTATTTTCGGAGCAGTACTTC.

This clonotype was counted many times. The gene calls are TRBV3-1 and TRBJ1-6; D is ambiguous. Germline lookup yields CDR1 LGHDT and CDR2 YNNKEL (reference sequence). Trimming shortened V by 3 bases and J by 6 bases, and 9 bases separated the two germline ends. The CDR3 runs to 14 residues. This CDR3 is CASSHGRFNSPLHF. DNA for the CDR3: TGTGCCAGCAGCCATGGACGGTTTAATTCACCCCTCCACTTT.

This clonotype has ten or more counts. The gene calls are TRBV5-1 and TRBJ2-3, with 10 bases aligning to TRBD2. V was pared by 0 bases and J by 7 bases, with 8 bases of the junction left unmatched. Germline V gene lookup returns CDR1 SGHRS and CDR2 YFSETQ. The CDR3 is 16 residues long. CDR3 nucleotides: TGCGCCAGCAGCTTGGTCGTTAGCGGGAGGCCGAATACGCAGTATTTT. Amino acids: CASSLVVSGRPNTQYF.

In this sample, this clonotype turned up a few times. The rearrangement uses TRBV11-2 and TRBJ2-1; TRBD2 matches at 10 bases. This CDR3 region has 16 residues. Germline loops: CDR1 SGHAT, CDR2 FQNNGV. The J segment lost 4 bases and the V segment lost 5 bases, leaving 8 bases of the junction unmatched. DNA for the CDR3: TGTGCCAGCAGCCGCCTGAGCGGGAGGGCTTACAATGAGCAGTTCTTC. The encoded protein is CASSRLSGRAYNEQFF.

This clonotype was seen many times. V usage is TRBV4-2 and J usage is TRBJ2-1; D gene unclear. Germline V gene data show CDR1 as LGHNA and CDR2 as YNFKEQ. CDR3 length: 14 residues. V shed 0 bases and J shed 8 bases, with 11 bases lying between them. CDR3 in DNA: TGTGCCAGCAGCCAAGATCGGCCCCCCGATGAGCAGTTCTTC. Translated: CASSQDRPPDEQFF.

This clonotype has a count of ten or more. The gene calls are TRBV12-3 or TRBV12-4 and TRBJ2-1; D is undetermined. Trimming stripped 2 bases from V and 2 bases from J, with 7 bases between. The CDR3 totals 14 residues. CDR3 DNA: TGTGCCAGCAGTTTAACTCCCACCTACAATGAGCAGTTCTTC. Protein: CASSLTPTYNEQFF.

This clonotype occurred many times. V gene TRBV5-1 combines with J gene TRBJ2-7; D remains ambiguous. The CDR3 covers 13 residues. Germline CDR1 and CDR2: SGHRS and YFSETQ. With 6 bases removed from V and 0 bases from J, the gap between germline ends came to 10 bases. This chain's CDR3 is CASTSADSYEQYF. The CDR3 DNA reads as TGCGCCAGCACCTCAGCCGACTCCTACGAGCAGTACTTC.

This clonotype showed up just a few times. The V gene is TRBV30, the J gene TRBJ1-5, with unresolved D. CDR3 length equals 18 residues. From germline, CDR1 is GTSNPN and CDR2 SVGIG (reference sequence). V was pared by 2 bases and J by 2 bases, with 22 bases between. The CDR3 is CAWSPTHFTTAGNQPQHF. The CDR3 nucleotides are TGTGCCTGGAGTCCGACCCATTTTACCACCGCGGGCAATCAGCCCCAGCATTTT.

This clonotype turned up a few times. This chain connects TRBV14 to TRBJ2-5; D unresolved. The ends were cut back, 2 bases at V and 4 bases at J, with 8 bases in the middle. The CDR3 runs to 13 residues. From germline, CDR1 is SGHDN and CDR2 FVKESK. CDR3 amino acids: CASSQRTRETQYF. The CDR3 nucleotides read TGTGCCAGCAGCCAACGGACGAGAGAGACCCAGTACTTC.

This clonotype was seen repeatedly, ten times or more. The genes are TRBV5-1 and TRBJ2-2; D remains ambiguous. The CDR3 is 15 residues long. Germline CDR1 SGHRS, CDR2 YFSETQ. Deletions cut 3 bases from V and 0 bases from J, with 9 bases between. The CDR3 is CASSWPTSNTGELFF. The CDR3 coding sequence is TGCGCCAGCAGCTGGCCTACATCGAACACCGGGGAGCTGTTTTTT.

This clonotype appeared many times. Here the CDR3 DNA reads TGTGCCAGCAGCCAATTGCGGGACTACGAGCAGTACTTC. It encodes CASSQLRDYEQYF. This chain joins TRBV3-1 and TRBJ2-7, with D tentatively TRBD2 (6 bases). Trimming removed 2 bases from V and 3 bases from J, with 8 bases in between. Looked up from germline, CDR1 is LGHDT and CDR2 is YNNKEL (reference sequence). This CDR3 contains 13 residues.

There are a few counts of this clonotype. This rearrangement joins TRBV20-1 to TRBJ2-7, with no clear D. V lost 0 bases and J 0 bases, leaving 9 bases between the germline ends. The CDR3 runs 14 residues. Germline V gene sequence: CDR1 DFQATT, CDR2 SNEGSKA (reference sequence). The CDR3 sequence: CSARDTIFSYEQYF. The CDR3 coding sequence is TGCAGTGCTAGAGATACTATTTTCTCCTACGAGCAGTACTTC.